Below are 22 T cell receptor beta chains sequenced from a single sample in a study of blood T cells in healthy people across ages. A second PCR of roughly 7 to 11 cycles used a sample-barcoded 5' primer and a J-beta primer mix. TCRdb reanalysed the 5' RACE reads using MiXCR and keeps one entry per CDR3 protein. The table includes about 670,000 distinct CDR3 sequences, less than 45% detected once. Sequencing was done on a sample of blood. Every receptor here comes from a man older than 75 in good health.

The table lists this clonotype with many counts. The rearrangement links TRBV3-1 to TRBJ2-7; 10 bases are shared with TRBD2. V trimming: 1 base; J trimming: 4 bases; junction bases outside the gene matches: 7. Looked up from germline, CDR1 is LGHDT and CDR2 is YNNKEL (reference sequence). This CDR3 has 16 amino acids. Here the CDR3 DNA reads TGTGCCAGCAGCCAAGTCGGGCTAGCGGGAGCATACGAGCAGTACTTC. As protein: CASSQVGLAGAYEQYF.

This clonotype was seen more than once but under ten times. The rearrangement links TRBV20-1 to TRBJ2-1, with a tentative D call TRBD1 (6 bases). Trimming pared 6 bases from V and 7 bases from J, leaving 19 bases between. CDR1 is DFQATT, CDR2 SNEGSKA, per germline (reference sequence). The CDR3 has 14 residues. CDR3 loop: CSASGATLRNEQFF. CDR3 coding DNA: TGCAGTGCGTCAGGGGCTACTCTGAGGAATGAGCAGTTCTTC.

This clonotype has a handful of counts. The chain recombines TRBV20-1 with TRBJ2-5; D may be TRBD2 (6 bases). Trimming removed 7 bases from V and 0 bases from J, with 12 bases in between. The CDR3 covers 13 residues. Germline values: CDR1 DFQATT, CDR2 SNEGSKA (reference sequence). This chain's CDR3 is CSVPTRYQETQYF. The CDR3 coding sequence is TGCAGTGTCCCGACTAGGTACCAAGAGACCCAGTACTTC.

This rearrangement joins TRBV14 to TRBJ1-2; tentative D call: TRBD1 (5 bases). V shed 1 base and J shed 4 bases, with 13 bases lying between them. Germline CDR1 reads SGHDN; CDR2 reads FVKESK. The CDR3 has 15 residues. CDR3 in DNA: TGTGCCAGCAGCCAAGTGGGGACGGGGGTCTATGGCTACACCTTC. Residues: CASSQVGTGVYGYTF.

This clonotype was recorded a few times. This chain links TRBV7-2 with TRBJ1-2; the D is unclear. V was pared by 1 base and J by 5 bases, with 8 bases between. This CDR3 contains 13 residues. Looked up from germline, CDR1 is SGHTA and CDR2 is FQGNSA. The CDR3 sequence is CASSLDSSYGYTF. The CDR3 DNA reads TGTGCCAGCAGCTTAGACAGTTCGTATGGCTACACCTTC.

This clonotype was counted between two and nine times. The chain employs TRBV7-2 and TRBJ2-5, with D perhaps assigned TRBD1 or TRBD2 (6 bases each). V lost 4 bases and J 6 bases, leaving 24 bases between the germline ends. The germline gives CDR1 SGHTA, CDR2 FQGNSA. The CDR3 sequence is 17 residues long. The DNA for the CDR3 is TGTGCCAGCAGCTCAGGGGCGGGCAGGGAGGACCTTCAGACCCAGTACTTC. Its protein product is CASSSGAGREDLQTQYF. Looking up the rest from reference TRBV7-2 and TRBJ2-5 gives the full variable domain: GAGVSQSPSNKVTEKGKDVELRCDPISGHTALYWYRQSLGQGLEFLIYFQGNSAPDKSGLPSDRFSAERTGGSVSTLTIQRTQQEDSAVYLCASSSGAGREDLQTQYFGPGTRLLVL.

Regarding this clonotype: A read error may account for a junction end that differs from germline. CDR3 protein: CASSLGRQGGLSRDF. As DNA, the CDR3 is TGTGCCAGCAGCTTGGGCCGACAGGGGGGATTGTCTCGGGACTTC. The rearrangement links TRBV7-2 to TRBJ2-5; 9 bases map to TRBD1. Per germline, CDR1 SGHTA and CDR2 FQGNSA. CDR3 size: 15 residues.

The genes are TRBV6-2 or TRBV6-3 and TRBJ2-5; D uncertain. Germline V gene sequence: CDR1 MNHEY, CDR2 SVGEGT. The V gene lost 2 bases and the J gene lost 11 bases, with 30 bases spanning the gap. The CDR3 is made up of 18 amino acids. CDR3 protein: CASSYRKARRASYNEQYF. The CDR3 coding sequence is TGTGCCAGCAGTTACAGGAAGGCCAGACGGGCCTCCTACAATGAGCAGTACTTC.

This chain links TRBV6-2 or TRBV6-3 with TRBJ2-7; D ambiguous. The CDR3 spans 15 residues. Germline V gives CDR1 MNHEY, CDR2 SVGEGT. V lost 2 bases to trimming and J lost 0 bases, with 11 bases between them. CDR3 DNA: TGTGCCAGCAGTTACGGTCCAGAATTCTCCTACGAGCAGTACTTC. Amino acid sequence: CASSYGPEFSYEQYF.

The chain combines TRBV6-2 or TRBV6-3 with TRBJ2-2; D is unclear. Germline V gene data show CDR1 as MNHEY and CDR2 as SVGEGT. V was pared by 2 bases and J by 7 bases, with 14 bases between. The CDR3 spans 15 residues. The CDR3 DNA follows: TGTGCCAGCAGTTACCTTGTTTCCTCGGGCGGGGAGCTGTTTTTT. Translated: CASSYLVSSGGELFF.

This clonotype came up many times. This rearrangement joins TRBV6-1 to TRBJ2-1; D unresolved. The DNA matches TRBJ2-7 better at its end, which makes the J call doubtful. CDR1 and CDR2 from the germline V gene are MNHNS and SASEGT. This CDR3 is 15 amino acids long. CDR3 sequence reads: CASSEIRSSYNEQYF. CDR3 bases: TGTGCCAGCAGTGAAATCAGGAGCTCCTACAATGAGCAGTACTTC.

The rearrangement uses TRBV28 and TRBJ1-1; D unresolved. The ends were cut back, 1 base at V and 1 base at J, with 7 bases in the middle. Germline V gene lookup returns CDR1 MDHEN and CDR2 SYDVKM. This CDR3 comprises 14 residues. The CDR3 coding sequence is TGTGCCAGCAGTTTATTGGATAGGAACACTGAAGCTTTCTTT. Translated: CASSLLDRNTEAFF.

This chain joins TRBV7-2 and TRBJ1-6; 8 bases line up with TRBD1. Germline loops: CDR1 SGHTA, CDR2 FQGNSA. Losses at the gene ends were 7 bases for V and 7 bases for J; bases not matched to a gene: 9. This CDR3 has 15 amino acids. CDR3 amino acids: CTSKEGQGGNSPLHF. The DNA of the CDR3 is TGTACCAGCAAGGAAGGACAGGGCGGGAATTCACCCCTCCACTTT.

Written as DNA, the CDR3 is TGCAGTGCTAGGACTAGCGGTTACAATGAGCAGTACTTC. Translation: CSARTSGYNEQYF. The chain joins TRBV20-1 to TRBJ2-5, with 9 bases identical to TRBD2. Per germline, CDR1 DFQATT and CDR2 SNEGSKA (reference sequence). CDR3 length equals 13 residues. With 3 bases clipped from V and 11 bases from J, the junction kept 10 bases outside the gene matches.

The CDR3, as DNA: TGTGCCAGCAGTTACCAGCGCAATGAGCAGTACTTC. It specifies CASSYQRNEQYF. The chain carries TRBV7-2 and TRBJ2-5; D not resolved. Looked up from germline, CDR1 is SGHTA and CDR2 is FQGNSA. The CDR3 extends over 12 amino acids. Trimming took off 6 bases at V and 11 bases at J, with 16 bases between the two ends.

This clonotype has only a few counts. This rearrangement joins TRBV20-1 to TRBJ2-3; 10 bases align to TRBD1. CDR3 size: 16 residues. Germline V gives CDR1 DFQATT, CDR2 SNEGSKA (reference sequence). V gave up 5 bases and J gave up 3 bases; unmatched junction bases: 11. This CDR3 reads CSAQDAGTGETDTQYF. The CDR3, as DNA: TGCAGTGCTCAGGACGCCGGGACAGGGGAGACAGATACGCAGTATTTT.

This chain links TRBV2 with TRBJ2-5; 9 positions agree with TRBD2. This CDR3 spans 15 amino acids. Germline V gene lookup returns CDR1 SNHLY and CDR2 FYNNEI. After removal of 6 bases from V and 4 bases from J, the junction contained 9 bases not matched to a gene. CDR3 loop: CASSASSGSSETQYF. CDR3 DNA sequence: TGTGCCAGCAGCGCTAGTAGCGGGAGCTCAGAGACCCAGTACTTC.

The V call is TRBV6-2 or TRBV6-3, the J call TRBJ2-5, with D possibly being TRBD1 (5 bases). The CDR3 consists of 15 residues. CDR1 and CDR2 from the germline V gene are MNHEY and SVGEGT. V lost 5 bases and J 4 bases, leaving 17 bases between the germline ends. CDR3 sequence reads: CASSPWGSSAETQYF. CDR3 nucleotides: TGTGCCAGCAGTCCCTGGGGCTCCTCGGCAGAGACCCAGTACTTC.

This clonotype has at least ten counts. The chain recombines TRBV7-3 with TRBJ2-7; D gene unclear. There are 13 residues in the CDR3. Germline CDR1 reads SGHTA; CDR2 reads FQGTGA. V dropped 5 bases and J dropped 2 bases, with 10 bases sitting between them. As DNA, the CDR3 is TGTGCCAGCAGCGCCGGGTCGACCTACGAGCAGTACTTC. Translation gives CASSAGSTYEQYF.

The chain employs TRBV3-1 and TRBJ2-3, with 8 bases identical to TRBD2. The CDR3 has 14 residues. J was trimmed by 4 bases and V by 3 bases; bases with no gene match: 3. Germline values: CDR1 LGHDT, CDR2 YNNKEL (reference sequence). The CDR3 loop reads CASSHGGGPDTQYF. DNA of the CDR3: TGTGCCAGCAGCCACGGCGGGGGGCCAGATACGCAGTATTTT.

The chain joins TRBV30 to TRBJ1-5; no definite D call. Germline-derived CDR1 and CDR2 are GTSNPN and SVGIG (reference sequence). With 0 bases removed from V and 5 bases from J, the gap between germline ends came to 8 bases. The CDR3 is 13 residues long. CDR3 DNA: TGTGCCTGGAGTGTACGGGCAGATCAGCCCCAGCATTTT. It encodes CAWSVRADQPQHF.

Details on this clonotype: This may be a read error, as it is one base from a much larger clone. The rearrangement links TRBV12-3 or TRBV12-4 to TRBJ2-7, with D tentatively TRBD2 (6 bases). The CDR3 contains 11 residues. V dropped 6 bases and J dropped 9 bases, with 12 bases sitting between them. The CDR3 nucleotides are TGTGCCAGCAGCCGACTCGGGGGGCAGTACTTC. Translation gives CASSRLGGQYF.